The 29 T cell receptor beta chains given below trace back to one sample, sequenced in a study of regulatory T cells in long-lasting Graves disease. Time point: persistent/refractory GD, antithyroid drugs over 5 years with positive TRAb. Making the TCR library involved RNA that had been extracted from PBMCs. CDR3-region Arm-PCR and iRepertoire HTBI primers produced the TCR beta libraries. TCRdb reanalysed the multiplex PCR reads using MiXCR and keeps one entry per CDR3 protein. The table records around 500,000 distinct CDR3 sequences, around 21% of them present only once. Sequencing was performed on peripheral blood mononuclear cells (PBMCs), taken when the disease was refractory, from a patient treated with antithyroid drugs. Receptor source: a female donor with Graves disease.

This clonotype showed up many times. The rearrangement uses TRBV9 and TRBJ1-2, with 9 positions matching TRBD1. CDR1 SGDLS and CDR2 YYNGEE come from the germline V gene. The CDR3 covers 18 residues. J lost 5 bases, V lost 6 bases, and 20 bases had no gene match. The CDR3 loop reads CASTPGGDRVDLRYGYTF. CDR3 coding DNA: TGTGCCAGCACCCCCGGAGGGGACAGGGTTGATTTGAGATATGGCTACACCTTC.

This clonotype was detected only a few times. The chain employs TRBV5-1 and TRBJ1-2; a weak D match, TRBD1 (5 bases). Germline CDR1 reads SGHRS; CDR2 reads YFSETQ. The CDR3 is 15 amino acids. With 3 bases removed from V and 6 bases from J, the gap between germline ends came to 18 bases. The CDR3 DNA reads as TGCGCCAGCAGCTACCGGGACGGTTTAAATGATGGCTACACCTTC. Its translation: CASSYRDGLNDGYTF. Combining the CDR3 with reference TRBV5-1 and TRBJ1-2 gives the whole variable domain KAGVTQTPRYLIKTRGQQVTLSCSPISGHRSVSWYQQTPGQGLQFLFEYFSETQRNKGNFPGRFSGRQFSNSRSEMNVSTLELGDSALYLCASSYRDGLNDGYTFGSGTRLTVV.

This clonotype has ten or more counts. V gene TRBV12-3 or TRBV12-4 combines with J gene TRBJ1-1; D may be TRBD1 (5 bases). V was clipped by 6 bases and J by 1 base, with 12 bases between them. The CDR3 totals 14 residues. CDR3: CASSPHGGNTEAFF. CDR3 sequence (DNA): TGTGCCAGCAGCCCCCACGGGGGGAACACTGAAGCTTTCTTT.

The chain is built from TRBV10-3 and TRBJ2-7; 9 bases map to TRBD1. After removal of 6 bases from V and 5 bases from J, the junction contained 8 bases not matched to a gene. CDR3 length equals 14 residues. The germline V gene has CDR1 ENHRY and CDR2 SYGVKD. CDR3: CAIRLDRGGNEQYF. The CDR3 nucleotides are TGTGCCATCAGGTTGGACAGGGGCGGAAACGAGCAGTACTTC.

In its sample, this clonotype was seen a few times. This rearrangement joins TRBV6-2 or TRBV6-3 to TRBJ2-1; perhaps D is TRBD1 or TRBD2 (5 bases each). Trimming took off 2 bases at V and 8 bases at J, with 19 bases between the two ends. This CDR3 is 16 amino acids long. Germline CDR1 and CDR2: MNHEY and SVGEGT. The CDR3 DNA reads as TGTGCCAGCAGTTACCCTTCAGGGCCTGGAGGTGATGAGCAGTTCTTC. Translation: CASSYPSGPGGDEQFF.

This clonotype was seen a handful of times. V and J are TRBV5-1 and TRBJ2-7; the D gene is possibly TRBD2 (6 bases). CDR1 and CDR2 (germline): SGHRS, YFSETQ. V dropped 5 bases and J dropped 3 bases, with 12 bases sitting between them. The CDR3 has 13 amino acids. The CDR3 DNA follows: TGCGCCAGCAGGGAGGGAGATCGCTACGAGCAGTACTTC. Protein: CASREGDRYEQYF.

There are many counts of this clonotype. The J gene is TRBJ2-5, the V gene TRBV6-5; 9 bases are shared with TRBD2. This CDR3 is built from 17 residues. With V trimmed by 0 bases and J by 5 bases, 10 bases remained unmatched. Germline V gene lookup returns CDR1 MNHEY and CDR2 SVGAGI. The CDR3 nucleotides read TGTGCCAGCAGTTACTCGAGGCGGGAGGGCCTCCTGGAGACCCAGTACTTC. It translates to CASSYSRREGLLETQYF.

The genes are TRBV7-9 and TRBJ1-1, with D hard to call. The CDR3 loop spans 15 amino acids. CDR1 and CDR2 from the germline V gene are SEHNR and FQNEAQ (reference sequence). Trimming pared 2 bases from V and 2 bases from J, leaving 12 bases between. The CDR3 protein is CASSLPRTANTEAFF. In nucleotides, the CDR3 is TGTGCCAGCAGCTTACCGCGCACAGCAAACACTGAAGCTTTCTTT. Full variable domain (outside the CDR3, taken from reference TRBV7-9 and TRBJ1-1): DTGVSQNPRHKITKRGQNVTFRCDPISEHNRLYWYRQTLGQGPEFLTYFQNEAQLEKSRLLSDRFSAERPKGSFSTLEIQRTEQGDSAMYLCASSLPRTANTEAFFGQGTRLTVV.

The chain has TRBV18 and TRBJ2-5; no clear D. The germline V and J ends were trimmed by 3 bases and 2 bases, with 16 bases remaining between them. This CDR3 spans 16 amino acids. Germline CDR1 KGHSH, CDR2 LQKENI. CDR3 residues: CASSPLDSRLQETQYF. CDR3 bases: TGTGCCAGCTCACCGCTGGATTCGAGACTTCAAGAGACCCAGTACTTC.

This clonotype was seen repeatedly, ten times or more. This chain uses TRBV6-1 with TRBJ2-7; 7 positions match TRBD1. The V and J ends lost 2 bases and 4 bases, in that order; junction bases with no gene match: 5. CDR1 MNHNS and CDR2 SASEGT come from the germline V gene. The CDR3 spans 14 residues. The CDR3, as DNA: TGTGCCAGCAGTGAATGGCAGGGGGAGTACGAGCAGTACTTC. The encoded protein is CASSEWQGEYEQYF.

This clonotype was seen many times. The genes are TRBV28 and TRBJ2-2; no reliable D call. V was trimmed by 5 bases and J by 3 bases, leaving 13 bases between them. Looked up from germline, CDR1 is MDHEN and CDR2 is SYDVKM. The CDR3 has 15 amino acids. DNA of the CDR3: TGTGCCAGCAGTGACGCCGGGCCCCACACCGGGGAGCTGTTTTTT. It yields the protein CASSDAGPHTGELFF.

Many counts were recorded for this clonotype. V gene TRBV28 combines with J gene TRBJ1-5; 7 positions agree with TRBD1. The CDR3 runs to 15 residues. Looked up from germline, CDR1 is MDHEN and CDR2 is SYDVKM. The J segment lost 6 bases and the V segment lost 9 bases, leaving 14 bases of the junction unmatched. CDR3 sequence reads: CASRVDRERGQPQHF. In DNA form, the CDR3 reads TGTGCCAGTCGAGTAGACAGGGAGAGAGGTCAGCCCCAGCATTTT.

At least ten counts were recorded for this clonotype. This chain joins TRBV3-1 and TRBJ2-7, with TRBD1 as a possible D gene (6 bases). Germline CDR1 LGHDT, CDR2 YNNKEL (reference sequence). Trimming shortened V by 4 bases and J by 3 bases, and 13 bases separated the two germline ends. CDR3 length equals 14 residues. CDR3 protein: CASSPWTEDYEQYF. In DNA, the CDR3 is TGTGCCAGCAGCCCCTGGACAGAAGACTACGAGCAGTACTTC.

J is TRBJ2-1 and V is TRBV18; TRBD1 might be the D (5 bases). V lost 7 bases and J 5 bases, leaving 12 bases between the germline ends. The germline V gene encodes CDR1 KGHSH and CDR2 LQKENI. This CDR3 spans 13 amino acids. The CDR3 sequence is CASWGSVDNEQFF. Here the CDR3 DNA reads TGTGCCAGCTGGGGCTCGGTAGACAATGAGCAGTTCTTC. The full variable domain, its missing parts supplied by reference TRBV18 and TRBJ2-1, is NAGVMQNPRHLVRRRGQEARLRCSPMKGHSHVYWYRQLPEEGLKFMVYLQKENIIDESGMPKERFSAEFPKEGPSILRIQQVVRGDSAAYFCASWGSVDNEQFFGPGTRLTVL.

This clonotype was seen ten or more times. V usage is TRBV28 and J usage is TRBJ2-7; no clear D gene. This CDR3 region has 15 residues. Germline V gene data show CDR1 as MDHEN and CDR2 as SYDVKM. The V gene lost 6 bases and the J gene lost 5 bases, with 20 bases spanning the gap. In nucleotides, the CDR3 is TGTGCCAGCAGCGTCACGAGACCGTCCGCCCACGAGCAGTACTTC. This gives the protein CASSVTRPSAHEQYF.

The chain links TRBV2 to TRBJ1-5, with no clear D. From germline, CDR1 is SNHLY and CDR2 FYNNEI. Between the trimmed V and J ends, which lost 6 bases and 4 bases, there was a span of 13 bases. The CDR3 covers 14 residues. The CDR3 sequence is CASSQGMENQPQHF. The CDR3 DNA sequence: TGTGCCAGCAGCCAAGGGATGGAGAATCAGCCCCAGCATTTT.

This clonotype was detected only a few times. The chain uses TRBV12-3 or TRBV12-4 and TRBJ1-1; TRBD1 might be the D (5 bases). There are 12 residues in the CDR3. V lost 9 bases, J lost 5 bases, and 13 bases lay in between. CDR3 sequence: CASNRRGTEAFF. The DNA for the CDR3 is TGTGCCAGTAACAGGAGAGGGACTGAAGCTTTCTTT.

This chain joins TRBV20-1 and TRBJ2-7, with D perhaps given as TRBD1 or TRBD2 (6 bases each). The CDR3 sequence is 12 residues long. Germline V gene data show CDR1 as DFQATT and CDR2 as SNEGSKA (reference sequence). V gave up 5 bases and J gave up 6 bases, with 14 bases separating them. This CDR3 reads CSADRLGGEQYF. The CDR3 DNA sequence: TGCAGTGCTGACAGGCTGGGAGGCGAGCAGTACTTC.

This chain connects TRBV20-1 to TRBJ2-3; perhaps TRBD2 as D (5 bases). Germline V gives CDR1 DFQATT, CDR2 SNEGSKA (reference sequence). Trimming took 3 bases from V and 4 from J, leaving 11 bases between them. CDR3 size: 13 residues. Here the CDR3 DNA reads TGCAGTGCTAGGGGGAGCGGCGCAGATACGCAGTATTTT. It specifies CSARGSGADTQYF.

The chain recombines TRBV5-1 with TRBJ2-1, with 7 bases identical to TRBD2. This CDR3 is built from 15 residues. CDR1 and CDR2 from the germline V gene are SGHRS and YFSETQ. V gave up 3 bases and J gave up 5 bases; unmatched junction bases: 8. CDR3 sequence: CASSYGSGSNNEQFF. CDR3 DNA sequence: TGCGCCAGCAGCTACGGTAGCGGGTCAAACAATGAGCAGTTCTTC.

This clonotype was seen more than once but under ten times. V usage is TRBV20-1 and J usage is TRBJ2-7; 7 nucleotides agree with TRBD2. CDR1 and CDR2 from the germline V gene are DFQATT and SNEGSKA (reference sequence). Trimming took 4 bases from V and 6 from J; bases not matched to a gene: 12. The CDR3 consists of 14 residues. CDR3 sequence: CSATRTRALFEQYF. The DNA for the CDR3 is TGCAGTGCTACGAGGACTAGGGCTTTATTCGAGCAGTACTTC.

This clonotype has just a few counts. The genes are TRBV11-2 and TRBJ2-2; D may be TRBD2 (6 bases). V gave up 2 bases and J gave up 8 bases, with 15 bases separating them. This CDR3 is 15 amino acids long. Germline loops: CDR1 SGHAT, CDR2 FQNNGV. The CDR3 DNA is TGTGCCAGCAGCTTACTCGGGGGTGGTACGGGGGAGCTGTTTTTT. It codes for CASSLLGGGTGELFF. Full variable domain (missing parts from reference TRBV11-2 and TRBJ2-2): EAGVAQSPRYKIIEKRQSVAFWCNPISGHATLYWYQQILGQGPKLLIQFQNNGVVDDSQLPKDRFSAERLKGVDSTLKIQPAKLEDSAVYLCASSLLGGGTGELFFGEGSRLTVL.

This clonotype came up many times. CDR3 region: CASRIGQTDTGELFF. As DNA, the CDR3 is TGTGCCAGCAGAATCGGACAGACGGACACCGGGGAGCTGTTTTTT. The chain couples TRBV2 to TRBJ2-2; weak D call: TRBD1 (6 bases). The CDR3 is made up of 15 amino acids. The germline V gene encodes CDR1 SNHLY and CDR2 FYNNEI. The V and J ends lost 6 bases and 3 bases respectively, with 14 bases between them.

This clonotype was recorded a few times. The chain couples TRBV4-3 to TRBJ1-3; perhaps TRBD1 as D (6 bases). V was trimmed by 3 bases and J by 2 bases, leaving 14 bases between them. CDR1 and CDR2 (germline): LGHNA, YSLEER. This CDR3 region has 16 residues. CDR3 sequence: CASSQTSGTTGNTIYF. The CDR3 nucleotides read TGCGCCAGCAGCCAGACCTCCGGGACAACTGGAAACACCATATATTTT.

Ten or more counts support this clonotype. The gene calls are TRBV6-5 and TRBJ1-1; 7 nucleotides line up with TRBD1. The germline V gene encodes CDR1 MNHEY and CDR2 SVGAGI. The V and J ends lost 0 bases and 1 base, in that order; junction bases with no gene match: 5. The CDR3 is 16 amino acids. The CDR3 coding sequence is TGTGCCAGCAGTTACTCCAGGGGGGGTAGGAACACTGAAGCTTTCTTT. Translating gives CASSYSRGGRNTEAFF.

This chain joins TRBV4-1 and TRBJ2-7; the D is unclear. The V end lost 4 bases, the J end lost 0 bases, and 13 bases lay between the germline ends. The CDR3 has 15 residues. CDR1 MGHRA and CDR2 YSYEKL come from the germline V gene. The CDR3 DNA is TGCGCCAGCAGCCGTCTGTGGATAAGCTCCTACGAGCAGTACTTC. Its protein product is CASSRLWISSYEQYF.

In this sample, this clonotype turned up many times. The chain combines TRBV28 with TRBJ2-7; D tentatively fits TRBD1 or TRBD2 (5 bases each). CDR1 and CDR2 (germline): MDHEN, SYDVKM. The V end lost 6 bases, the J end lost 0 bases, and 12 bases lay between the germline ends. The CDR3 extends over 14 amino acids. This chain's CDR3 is CASSLDGASYEQYF. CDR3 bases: TGTGCCAGCAGCCTCGACGGGGCCTCCTACGAGCAGTACTTC. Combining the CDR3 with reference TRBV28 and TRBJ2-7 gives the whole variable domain DVKVTQSSRYLVKRTGEKVFLECVQDMDHENMFWYRQDPGLGLRLIYFSYDVKMKEKGDIPEGYSVSREKKERFSLILESASTNQTSMYLCASSLDGASYEQYFGPGTRLTVT.

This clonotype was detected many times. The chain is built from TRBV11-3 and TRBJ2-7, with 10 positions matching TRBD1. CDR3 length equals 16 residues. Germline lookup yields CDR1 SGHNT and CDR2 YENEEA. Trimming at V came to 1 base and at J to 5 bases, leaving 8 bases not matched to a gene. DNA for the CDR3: TGTGCCAGCAGCTTAGGACGGGGACAGGGGAGCAACGAGCAGTACTTC. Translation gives CASSLGRGQGSNEQYF.

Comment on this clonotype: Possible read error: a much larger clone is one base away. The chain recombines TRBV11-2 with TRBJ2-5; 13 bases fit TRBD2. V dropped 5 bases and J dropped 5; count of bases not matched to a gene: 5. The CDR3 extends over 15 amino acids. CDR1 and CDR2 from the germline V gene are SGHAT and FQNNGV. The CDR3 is CASSPGTSGMETQYF. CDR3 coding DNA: TGTGCCAGCAGCCCCGGGACTAGCGGGATGGAGACCCAGTACTTC.